The sequence of this T cell receptor (beta chain) was determined in a study of TIL therapy for anti-PD-1-resistant metastatic lung cancer. Background on the study: By whole-exome sequencing, median non-synonymous tumor mutation burden was roughly 1.4 mutations per megabase.

The immunoSEQ assay was v3. Assay: immunoSEQ multiplex PCR; the TCRdb copy retains only in-frame clones and omits some. The sample lists around 15,000 clones; 74% were seen once. Time point here: pre-treatment sample, taken before nivolumab and TIL therapy. Comment on this clone: What it recognizes is unknown.

Study-level points and caveats: The cohort had more treatment-naive, never-smoker and oncogene-addicted patients than typical.

The source of this sequence is a person between 30 and 80 years old with non-small cell lung cancer. The sequenced sample was blood, obtained at baseline.

The CDR3: CASNPGRSLAGANVLTF. DNA for the CDR3: TGTGCCAGCAACCCTGGGAGGTCCCTTGCTGGGGCCAACGTCCTGACTTTC. The V call is TRBV9, the J call TRBJ2-6; D possibly corresponds to TRBD2 (6 bases). CDR3 size: 17 residues. V was pared by 6 bases and J by 2 bases, with 18 bases between. Germline V lookup: CDR1 SGDLS, CDR2 YYNGEE.